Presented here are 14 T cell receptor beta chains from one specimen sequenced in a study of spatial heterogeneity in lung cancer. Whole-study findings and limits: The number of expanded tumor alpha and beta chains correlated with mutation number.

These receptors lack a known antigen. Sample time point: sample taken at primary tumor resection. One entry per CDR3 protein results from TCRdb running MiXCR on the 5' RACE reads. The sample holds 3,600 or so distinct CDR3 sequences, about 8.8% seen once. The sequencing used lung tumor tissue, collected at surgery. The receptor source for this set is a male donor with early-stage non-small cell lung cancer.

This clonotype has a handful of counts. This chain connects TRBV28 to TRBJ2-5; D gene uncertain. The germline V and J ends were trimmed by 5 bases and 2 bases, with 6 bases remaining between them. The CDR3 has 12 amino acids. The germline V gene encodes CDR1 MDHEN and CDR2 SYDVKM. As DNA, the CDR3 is TGTGCCAGCAGTGACGGACAAGAGACCCAGTACTTC. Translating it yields CASSDGQETQYF. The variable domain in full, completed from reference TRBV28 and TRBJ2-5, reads DVKVTQSSRYLVKRTGEKVFLECVQDMDHENMFWYRQDPGLGLRLIYFSYDVKMKEKGDIPEGYSVSREKKERFSLILESASTNQTSMYLCASSDGQETQYFGPGTRLLVL.

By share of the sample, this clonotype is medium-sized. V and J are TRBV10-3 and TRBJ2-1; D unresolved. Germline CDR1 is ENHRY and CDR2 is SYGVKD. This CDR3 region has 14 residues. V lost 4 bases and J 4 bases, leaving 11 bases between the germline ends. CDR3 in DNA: TGTGCCATCAGTGGCCCGGCCCCTTACAATGAGCAGTTCTTC. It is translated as CAISGPAPYNEQFF.

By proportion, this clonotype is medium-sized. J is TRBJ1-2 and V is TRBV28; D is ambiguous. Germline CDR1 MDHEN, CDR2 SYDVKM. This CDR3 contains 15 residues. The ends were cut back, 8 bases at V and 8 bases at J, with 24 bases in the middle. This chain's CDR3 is CASLQENGRRVGYTF. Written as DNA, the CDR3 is TGTGCCAGCCTACAAGAGAACGGCCGGCGGGTCGGCTACACCTTC.

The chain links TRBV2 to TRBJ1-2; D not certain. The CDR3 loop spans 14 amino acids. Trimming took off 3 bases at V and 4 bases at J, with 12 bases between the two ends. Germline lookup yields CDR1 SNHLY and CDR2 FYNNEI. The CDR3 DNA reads TGTGCCAGCAGTGAGGGCAGGTGGATCTATGGCTACACCTTC. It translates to CASSEGRWIYGYTF.

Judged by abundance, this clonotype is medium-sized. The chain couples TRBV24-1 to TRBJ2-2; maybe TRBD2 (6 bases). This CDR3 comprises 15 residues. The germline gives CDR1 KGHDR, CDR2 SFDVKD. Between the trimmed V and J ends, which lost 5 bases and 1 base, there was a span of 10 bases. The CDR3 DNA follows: TGTGCCACCAGTGTAGGGGACTGGAACACCGGGGAGCTGTTTTTT. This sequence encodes CATSVGDWNTGELFF.

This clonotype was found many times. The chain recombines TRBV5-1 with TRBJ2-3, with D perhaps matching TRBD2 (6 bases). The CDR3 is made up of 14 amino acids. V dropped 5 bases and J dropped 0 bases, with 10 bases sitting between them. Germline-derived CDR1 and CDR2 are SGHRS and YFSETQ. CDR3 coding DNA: TGCGCCAGCAGTTGGGGGGTTAGCACAGATACGCAGTATTTT. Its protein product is CASSWGVSTDTQYF.

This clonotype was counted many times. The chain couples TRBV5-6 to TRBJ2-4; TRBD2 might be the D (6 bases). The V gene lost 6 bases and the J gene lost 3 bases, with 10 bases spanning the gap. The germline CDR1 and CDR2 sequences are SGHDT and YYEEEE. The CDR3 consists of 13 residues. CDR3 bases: TGTGCCAGCACCACCGGGAGCAAAAACATTCAGTACTTC. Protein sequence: CASTTGSKNIQYF.

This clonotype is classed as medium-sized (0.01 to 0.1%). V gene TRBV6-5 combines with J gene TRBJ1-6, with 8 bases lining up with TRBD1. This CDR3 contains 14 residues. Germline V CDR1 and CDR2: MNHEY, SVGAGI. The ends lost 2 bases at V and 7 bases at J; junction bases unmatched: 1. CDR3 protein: CASSYGDRNSPLHF. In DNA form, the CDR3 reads TGTGCCAGCAGTTACGGGGACAGGAATTCACCCCTCCACTTT.

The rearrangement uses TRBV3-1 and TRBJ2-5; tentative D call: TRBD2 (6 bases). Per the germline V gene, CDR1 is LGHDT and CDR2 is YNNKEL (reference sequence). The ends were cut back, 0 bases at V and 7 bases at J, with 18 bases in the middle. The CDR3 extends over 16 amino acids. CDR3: CASSQEGLAASRTQYF. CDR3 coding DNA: TGTGCCAGCAGCCAAGAGGGACTTGCCGCTTCTCGGACCCAGTACTTC.

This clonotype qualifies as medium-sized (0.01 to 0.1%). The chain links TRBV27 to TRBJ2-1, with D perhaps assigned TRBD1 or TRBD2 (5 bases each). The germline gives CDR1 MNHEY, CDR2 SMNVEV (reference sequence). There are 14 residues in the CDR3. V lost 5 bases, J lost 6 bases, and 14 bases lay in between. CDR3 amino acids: CASSPTGSGNEQFF. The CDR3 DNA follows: TGTGCCAGCAGTCCCACAGGCAGCGGCAATGAGCAGTTCTTC.

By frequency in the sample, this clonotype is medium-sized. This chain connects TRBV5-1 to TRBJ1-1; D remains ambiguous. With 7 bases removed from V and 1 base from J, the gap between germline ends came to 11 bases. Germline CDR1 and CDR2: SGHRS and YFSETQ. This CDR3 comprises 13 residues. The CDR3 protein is CASRAQGNTEAFF. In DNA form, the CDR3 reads TGCGCCAGCCGAGCCCAAGGGAACACTGAAGCTTTCTTT.

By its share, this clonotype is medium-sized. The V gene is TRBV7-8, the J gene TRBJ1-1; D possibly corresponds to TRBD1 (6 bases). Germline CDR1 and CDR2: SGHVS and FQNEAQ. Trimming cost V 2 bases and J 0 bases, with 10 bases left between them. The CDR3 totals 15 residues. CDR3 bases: TGTGCCAGCAGCTTATACGACAGGCTGAACACTGAAGCTTTCTTT. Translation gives CASSLYDRLNTEAFF.

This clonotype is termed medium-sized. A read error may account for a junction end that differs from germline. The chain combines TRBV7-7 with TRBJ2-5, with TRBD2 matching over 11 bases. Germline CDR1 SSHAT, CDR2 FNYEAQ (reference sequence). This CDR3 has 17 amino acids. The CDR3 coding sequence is TGTGCTAGCAGCTTAATTGGGCTAGCGGGGGGTCAAGAGACCCAGTACTTC. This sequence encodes CASSLIGLAGGQETQYF.

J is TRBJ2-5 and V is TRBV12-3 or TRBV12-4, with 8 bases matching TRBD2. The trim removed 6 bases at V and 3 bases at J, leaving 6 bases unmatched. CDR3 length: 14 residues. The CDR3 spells CASRTFGGEETQYF. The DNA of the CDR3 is TGTGCCAGCAGAACCTTCGGGGGGGAAGAGACCCAGTACTTC.